This entry concerns a single T cell receptor beta chain. The antigen remains unidentified. A clone one base away is much larger, so this may be a read error. Because it lacks the conserved phenylalanine or tryptophan at the end, this CDR3 is likely a read error. This sample was included in a study of regulatory T cells in long-lasting Graves disease. Whole-study findings and limits: Persistent disease was characterized by preferential usage of TRBV28, TRBJ1-2 and TRBJ2-5.

CDR1 is MNHEY, CDR2 SVGEGT, per germline. The CDR3 contains 16 residues. The V end lost 4 bases, the J end lost 1 base, and 16 bases lay between the germline ends. Construction of the TCR beta libraries employed iRepertoire HTBI primers in conjunction with Arm-PCR of CDR3 regions. TCRdb itself ran the multiplex PCR reads through MiXCR, one entry per CDR3 protein. Here the sample spans roughly 430,000 distinct CDR3 sequences, around 23% being singletons. As to time point: persistent/refractory GD, antithyroid drugs over 5 years with positive TRAb. Extracted RNA from PBMCs served as the source of the TCR library. Xi'an, China, was home to the endocrinology department that provided patients.

V is TRBV6-2 or TRBV6-3 and J is TRBJ1-1; D uncertain. The clonotype comes from a female donor with Graves disease. The sample consisted of peripheral blood mononuclear cells (PBMCs), taken when the disease was refractory, from a patient treated with antithyroid drugs. As DNA, the CDR3 is TGTGCCAGCAGTTCCCTTGACCCGGTAGAGAACACTGAAGCTTTCCTT. Amino acids: CASSSLDPVENTEAFL.